Presented here are 14 T cell receptor beta chains from one specimen sequenced in a study of T cell clonotyping in hematopoietic cell transplantation. Produced via immunoSEQ multiplex PCR; TCRdb's table is partial and in-frame only. The sample contains some 17,000 clones, 71% of which appear only once. The sequencing input was peripheral blood mononuclear cells. These receptor sequences come from a woman aged 60-75 years in good health. Some clones in this sample may be carry-over from other donors' samples.

The chain has TRBV29-1 and TRBJ1-1; D is ambiguous. This CDR3 is 10 amino acids long. Germline CDR1 and CDR2: SQVTM and ANQGSEA. V was cut by 4 bases and J by 11 bases, with 11 bases left in between. The CDR3: CSVVGRDAFF. The CDR3 DNA reads TGCAGCGTTGTGGGTAGGGATGCTTTCTTT. Full variable domain (remainder filled in from reference TRBV29-1 and TRBJ1-1): SAVISQKPSRDICQRGTSLTIQCQVDSQVTMMFWYRQQPGQSLTLIATANQGSEATYESGFVIDKFPISRPNLTFSTLTVSNMSPEDSSIYLCSVVGRDAFFGQGTRLTVV.

CDR3 region: CASSEWSLSNNQPQHF. The CDR3 nucleotides read TGTGCCAGCAGTGAATGGTCGCTTTCCAACAATCAGCCCCAGCATTTT. This rearrangement joins TRBV6-1 to TRBJ1-5; no firm D call. Trimming removed 2 bases at V and 3 bases at J, with 14 bases between. Germline CDR1 and CDR2: MNHNS and SASEGT. The CDR3 loop spans 16 amino acids.

This clone was seen more than once but under ten times. The genes are TRBV7-2 and TRBJ2-5; tentatively, D is TRBD2 (6 bases). The ends were cut back, 8 bases at V and 5 bases at J, with 6 bases in the middle. The germline CDR1 and CDR2 sequences are SGHTA and FQGNSA. CDR3 length: 10 residues. The CDR3 DNA follows: TGTGCCAGCCGGGGGGAGACCCAGTACTTC. Its translation is CASRGETQYF.

The chain combines TRBV28 with TRBJ2-3; 8 bases match TRBD2. This CDR3 is 16 amino acids long. Germline V gives CDR1 MDHEN, CDR2 SYDVKM. V shed 2 bases and J 0 bases; nucleotides not matched to a gene: 4. CDR3 sequence: CASSLATSGSTDTQYF. In DNA, the CDR3 is TGTGCCAGCAGTTTAGCAACTAGCGGCAGCACAGATACGCAGTATTTT.

The CDR3: CASSTTAHSNQPQHF. The CDR3 DNA is TGTGCCAGTAGTACGACGGCACATAGCAATCAGCCCCAGCATTTT. This rearrangement joins TRBV19 to TRBJ1-5; unclear D gene. This CDR3 contains 15 residues. Germline CDR1 and CDR2: LNHDA and SQIVND (reference sequence). Trimming cost V 4 bases and J 0 bases, with 10 bases left between them.

In this sample, this clone turned up a few times. The CDR3, as DNA: TGTGCCAGCAGCCTACTAGGAGGAAGGGACTATGGCTACACCTTC. This sequence encodes CASSLLGGRDYGYTF. The V gene is TRBV7-9, the J gene TRBJ1-2; no reliable D call. There are 15 residues in the CDR3. The germline gives CDR1 SEHNR, CDR2 FQNEAQ (reference sequence). V lost 5 bases to trimming and J lost 3 bases, with 16 bases between them.

J is TRBJ1-6 and V is TRBV19; D is undetermined. There are 13 residues in the CDR3. Looked up from germline, CDR1 is LNHDA and CDR2 is SQIVND (reference sequence). Trimming cost V 7 bases and J 7 bases, with 11 bases left between them. CDR3 loop: CASKEGVNSPLHF. The CDR3 DNA sequence: TGTGCCAGTAAGGAGGGAGTCAATTCACCCCTCCACTTT. The complete variable domain, with remaining parts taken from reference TRBV19 and TRBJ1-6, reads DGGITQSPKYLFRKEGQNVTLSCEQNLNHDAMYWYRQDPGQGLRLIYYSQIVNDFQKGDIAEGYSVSREKKESFPLTVTSAQKNPTAFYLCASKEGVNSPLHFGNGTRLTVT.

This chain uses TRBV29-1 with TRBJ1-1, with D unclear. Trimming removed 6 bases at V and 2 bases at J, with 7 bases between. CDR1 is SQVTM and CDR2 is ANQGSEA in the germline V gene. The CDR3 loop spans 11 amino acids. This CDR3 is CSVRINTEAFF. The DNA of the CDR3 is TGCAGCGTCCGTATCAACACTGAAGCTTTCTTT.

The chain combines TRBV5-5 with TRBJ1-2; the D gene is possibly TRBD1 (5 bases). The CDR3 has 15 amino acids. CDR1 is SGHKS, CDR2 YYEKEE, per germline (reference sequence). V dropped 2 bases and J dropped 5 bases, with 16 bases sitting between them. The CDR3 DNA sequence: TGTGCCAGCAGCTTCTCATCTGGGGCAGTTTATGGCTACACCTTC. It is translated as CASSFSSGAVYGYTF.

The rearrangement joins TRBV5-4 to TRBJ1-2, with a possible D match to TRBD1 (6 bases). The CDR3 has 13 amino acids. Trimming stripped 0 bases from V and 7 bases from J, with 10 bases between. From germline, CDR1 is SGHNT and CDR2 YYREEE (reference sequence). CDR3 loop: CASSLEQGSGYTF. CDR3 DNA sequence: TGTGCCAGCAGCTTGGAGCAGGGGAGTGGCTACACCTTC.

The genes are TRBV4-3 and TRBJ1-5; possible D gene TRBD1, 5 bases. The CDR3 has 18 residues. V was clipped by 3 bases and J by 0 bases, with 18 bases between them. From germline, CDR1 is LGHNA and CDR2 YSLEER. The chain's CDR3 is CASSQAYEWGNSNQPQHF. The CDR3 coding sequence is TGCGCCAGCAGCCAGGCCTATGAATGGGGCAATAGCAATCAGCCCCAGCATTTT.

The chain uses TRBV9 and TRBJ2-7; no firm D call. CDR3 length equals 14 residues. Germline V gene data show CDR1 as SGDLS and CDR2 as YYNGEE. The germline V and J ends were trimmed by 5 bases and 6 bases, with 18 bases remaining between them. In DNA, the CDR3 is TGTGCCAGCAGTGAGAACACGGTCCCCGCCGAGCAGTACTTC. Encoded protein: CASSENTVPAEQYF.

V is TRBV4-3 and J is TRBJ1-1; D remains unclear. Germline V gene sequence: CDR1 LGHNA, CDR2 YSLEER. The V and J ends lost 0 bases and 3 bases respectively, with 14 bases between them. The CDR3 has 16 amino acids. This chain's CDR3 is CASSQDGGGYYTEAFF. In DNA form, the CDR3 reads TGCGCCAGCAGCCAAGATGGCGGAGGATATTACACTGAAGCTTTCTTT.

This clone counts as medium-sized. V usage is TRBV4-3 and J usage is TRBJ1-2; a possible D gene is TRBD1 (6 bases). This CDR3 spans 14 amino acids. Trimming took off 4 bases at V and 3 bases at J, with 12 bases between the two ends. Germline V gene lookup returns CDR1 LGHNA and CDR2 YSLEER. DNA for the CDR3: TGCGCCAGCAGCCCAACAGGGTCCCACTATGGCTACACCTTC. Protein sequence: CASSPTGSHYGYTF.